At least ten counts were recorded for the clone carrying this T cell receptor (beta chain). Sequencing libraries for TCR beta were prepared with iRepertoire HTBI primers and Arm-PCR of CDR3 regions. TCRdb reprocessed the multiplex PCR reads with MiXCR, giving one entry per CDR3 protein. The sample contains 250,000 to 300,000 distinct CDR3 sequences, under 20% of which appear only once. The data were obtained in a study of regulatory T cells in long-lasting Graves disease. Germline lookup yields CDR1 SGDLS and CDR2 YYNGEE. The V and J ends lost 3 bases and 1 base, in that order; junction bases with no gene match: 2. The CDR3 has 15 amino acids. Time point given: newly diagnosed GD, antithyroid drugs for less than 3 months. Construction of the TCR library relied on RNA isolated from PBMCs. The data were also submitted as part of a second study, on T cells in Graves' hyperthyroidism and ophthalmopathy.

The starting material was peripheral blood mononuclear cells (PBMCs), obtained at new diagnosis, from a patient treated with antithyroid drugs. The V call is TRBV9, the J call TRBJ2-3; 10 nucleotides align to TRBD2. This clonotype originated in a woman in her twenties or thirties with Graves disease. The CDR3 nucleotides are TGTGCCAGCAGCGCCACTAGCGGGGGCACAGATACGCAGTATTTT. It translates to CASSATSGGTDTQYF.